This T cell receptor (beta chain) derives from a study of shared clonotypes between healthy human individuals. The CDR3 covers 13 residues. The V gene's germline CDR1 is SNHLY and CDR2 FYNNEI. Trimming took off 6 bases at V and 7 bases at J, with 13 bases between the two ends. CD45RO negativity and positive selection for CCR7 defined naive CD8 cells, a population that excluded terminally differentiated effector memory CD45RA+ cells. The assay was immunoSEQ multiplex PCR, and TCRdb's table has in-frame clones only and misses some. The sample holds under 2,000,000 clones; just under 95% are singletons and the top ten take 1% to 1.5%.

This receptor was obtained from a man between 18 and 35 years old in good health. Sequencing used naive CD8+ T cells sorted from blood. The chain is built from TRBV2 and TRBJ2-1, with no clear D. The CDR3 DNA reads TGTGCCAGCAGCGCCTCTTGGGCAAATGAGCAGTTCTTC. Protein product: CASSASWANEQFF.